The entry below describes one TCR beta chain. Its specificity is unknown. Sequencing was performed with immunoSEQ multiplex PCR; in TCRdb, only in-frame clones are kept and a portion is missing. The sample includes 150,000 or so clones, roughly 90% of them seen just once. V shed 2 bases and J shed 5 bases, with 12 bases lying between them. The CDR3 consists of 14 residues. Germline V gives CDR1 MNHNS, CDR2 SASEGT. This entry belongs to a study of T cell responses to AZD1222 COVID-19 vaccine. Study context: Second-dose intervals near 4 or 12 weeks were combined.

Study-wide results and caveats: Nearly half of spike-specific TCRs reportedly go after variant regions that carry no mutations. Repertoires in all cases were sampled only once the peak T cell response had passed. It was only 6 or 7 AZD1222 recipients who were seropositive at baseline.

Sequences were derived from peripheral blood, sampled on day 0 of AZD1222 vaccination. The source of this sequence is an adult in good health. V usage is TRBV6-1 and J usage is TRBJ1-2; no firm D call. The CDR3 DNA follows: TGTGCCAGCAGTGAACCCGAAGTTGGGTATGGCTACACCTTC. This sequence encodes CASSEPEVGYGYTF.